The 20 T cell receptor beta chains below were found in one sample sequenced in a study of CD8 T cells in Susac syndrome. RNA was extracted with the RNeasy kit, and a quantity of roughly 0.5 to 1 ug was reverse transcribed using random hexamers. TCRdb analysed the immunoSEQ multiplex PCR reads with MiXCR anew, one entry per CDR3 protein. Of about 71,000 distinct CDR3 sequences in the sample, just over 95% were seen once. Sequenced sample: CD4+ T cells from PBMCs. These receptors all come from a human donor with multiple sclerosis.

The V gene is TRBV29-1, the J gene TRBJ2-1, with 9 nucleotides matching TRBD2. V dropped 0 bases and J dropped 10; count of bases not matched to a gene: 7. The germline V gene encodes CDR1 SQVTM and CDR2 ANQGSEA. The CDR3 sequence is 14 residues long. CDR3 in amino acids: CSVEDTLAGREQFF. In nucleotides, the CDR3 is TGCAGCGTTGAAGATACCCTAGCGGGGAGGGAGCAGTTCTTC.

The chain carries TRBV24-1 and TRBJ2-5; no clear D. This CDR3 spans 11 amino acids. With 0 bases removed from V and 7 bases from J, the gap between germline ends came to 2 bases. The germline CDR1 and CDR2 sequences are KGHDR and SFDVKD. The CDR3 here is CATSDLMTQYF. Here the CDR3 DNA reads TGTGCCACCAGTGATTTGATGACCCAGTACTTC.

This sequence joins TRBV5-1 and TRBJ1-3, with a possible D match to TRBD1 (6 bases). The CDR3 has 15 residues. The ends were cut back, 4 bases at V and 0 bases at J, with 11 bases in the middle. Germline CDR1 reads SGHRS; CDR2 reads YFSETQ. In nucleotides, the CDR3 is TGCGCCAGCAGCACGACAGGCCTCTCTGGAAACACCATATATTTT. This encodes CASSTTGLSGNTIYF. The complete variable domain, with remaining parts taken from reference TRBV5-1 and TRBJ1-3, reads KAGVTQTPRYLIKTRGQQVTLSCSPISGHRSVSWYQQTPGQGLQFLFEYFSETQRNKGNFPGRFSGRQFSNSRSEMNVSTLELGDSALYLCASSTTGLSGNTIYFGEGSWLTVV.

J is TRBJ2-7 and V is TRBV3-1; D is perhaps TRBD2 (6 bases). The CDR3 has 15 amino acids. Germline V gene sequence: CDR1 LGHDT, CDR2 YNNKEL (reference sequence). Trimming stripped 0 bases from V and 2 bases from J, with 11 bases between. The CDR3 spells CASSQELAVTYEQYF. CDR3 DNA sequence: TGTGCCAGCAGCCAAGAACTAGCCGTGACCTACGAGCAGTACTTC.

The chain recombines TRBV6-2 or TRBV6-3 with TRBJ2-5; perhaps TRBD1 as D (6 bases). The CDR3 is 13 amino acids. Trimming stripped 5 bases from V and 7 bases from J, with 14 bases between. The germline V gene has CDR1 MNHEY and CDR2 SVGEGT. The CDR3, as DNA: TGTGCCAGCAGTAGACAGGTCCTCGCGACCCAGTACTTC. This sequence encodes CASSRQVLATQYF.

This clonotype appeared a few times. The chain is built from TRBV7-8 and TRBJ2-1; possibly TRBD2 for D (7 bases). The V end lost 4 bases, the J end lost 6 bases, and 16 bases lay between the germline ends. CDR1 and CDR2 from the germline V gene are SGHVS and FQNEAQ. This CDR3 region has 15 residues. This CDR3 reads CASSSPGGGLNEQFF. The CDR3 DNA reads TGTGCCAGCAGCTCTCCTGGCGGGGGCCTCAATGAGCAGTTCTTC. Looking up the rest from reference TRBV7-8 and TRBJ2-1 gives the full variable domain: GAGVSQSPRYKVAKRGQDVALRCDPISGHVSLFWYQQALGQGPEFLTYFQNEAQLDKSGLPSDRFFAERPEGSVSTLKIQRTQQEDSAVYLCASSSPGGGLNEQFFGPGTRLTVL.

The J gene is TRBJ1-1, the V gene TRBV2; 8 bases are shared with TRBD1. Germline V gene lookup returns CDR1 SNHLY and CDR2 FYNNEI. After removal of 2 bases from V and 10 bases from J, the junction contained 6 bases not matched to a gene. The CDR3 runs 13 residues. This chain's CDR3 is CASSENLGQVAFF. DNA for the CDR3: TGTGCCAGCAGTGAAAACTTGGGACAGGTAGCTTTCTTT.

The J gene is TRBJ2-1, the V gene TRBV12-3 or TRBV12-4; TRBD1 agrees at 7 bases. The CDR3 covers 15 residues. Trimming took 3 bases from V and 9 from J; bases not matched to a gene: 11. CDR3 DNA sequence: TGTGCCAGCAGTTTCGGGCAGGGGGTACTTACTGAGCAGTTCTTC. Protein product: CASSFGQGVLTEQFF.

The V gene is TRBV20-1, the J gene TRBJ2-3; 7 nucleotides line up with TRBD1. The CDR3 is made up of 11 amino acids. With 6 bases clipped from V and 10 bases from J, the junction kept 7 bases outside the gene matches. CDR1 is DFQATT and CDR2 is SNEGSKA in the germline V gene (reference sequence). CDR3 sequence: CSAWIQGPQYF. Written as DNA, the CDR3 is TGCAGTGCCTGGATACAGGGGCCGCAGTATTTT.

The chain uses TRBV4-1 and TRBJ1-6, with 8 bases matching TRBD1. This CDR3 has 17 amino acids. V dropped 0 bases and J dropped 9; count of bases not matched to a gene: 10. Germline V lookup: CDR1 MGHRA, CDR2 YSYEKL. CDR3 region: CASSQDTRDRLISPLHF. The CDR3 coding sequence is TGCGCCAGCAGCCAAGATACCCGGGACAGGTTGATTTCACCCCTCCACTTT.

The V gene is TRBV5-1, the J gene TRBJ2-6; possible D gene TRBD2, 6 bases. This CDR3 has 16 residues. Germline assignment: CDR1 SGHRS and CDR2 YFSETQ. V gave up 4 bases and J gave up 0 bases, with 11 bases separating them. The CDR3 region is CASSPRGSSGANVLTF. CDR3 nucleotide sequence: TGCGCCAGCAGCCCCCGGGGGTCCTCTGGGGCCAACGTCCTGACTTTC.

V is TRBV24-1 and J is TRBJ1-2; D uncertain. The CDR3 covers 12 residues. V was shortened by 1 base and J by 7 bases, with 6 bases between the two germline ends. Germline values: CDR1 KGHDR, CDR2 SFDVKD. The CDR3 region has the DNA TGTGCCACCAGTGATTTCAAGGGTGGCTACACCTTC. Translation gives CATSDFKGGYTF.

This clonotype has a single count. The CDR3 loop is CASSSPGAETQYF. CDR3 nucleotides: TGCGCCAGCAGCTCGCCAGGGGCAGAGACCCAGTACTTC. The chain couples TRBV5-1 to TRBJ2-5; possibly TRBD1 for D (6 bases). Per the germline V gene, CDR1 is SGHRS and CDR2 is YFSETQ. Trimming took off 3 bases at V and 4 bases at J, with 10 bases between the two ends. The CDR3 loop spans 13 amino acids.

The rearrangement links TRBV7-2 to TRBJ1-5; 8 positions match TRBD1. Germline CDR1 SGHTA, CDR2 FQGNSA. V shed 5 bases, J shed 3 bases, and the junction held 6 bases outside the gene matches. The length of the CDR3 is 15 residues. CDR3 bases: TGTGCCAGCAGCCGAGGACAGGGACACAATCAGCCCCAGCATTTT. It encodes CASSRGQGHNQPQHF. The variable domain in full, completed from reference TRBV7-2 and TRBJ1-5, reads GAGVSQSPSNKVTEKGKDVELRCDPISGHTALYWYRQSLGQGLEFLIYFQGNSAPDKSGLPSDRFSAERTGGSVSTLTIQRTQQEDSAVYLCASSRGQGHNQPQHFGDGTRLSIL.

The genes are TRBV12-3 or TRBV12-4 and TRBJ2-3, with TRBD1 as a possible D gene (5 bases). The CDR3 spans 16 residues. V was clipped by 6 bases and J by 0 bases, with 16 bases between them. As DNA, the CDR3 is TGTGCCAGCAGCCCCGCCCGGACACCTAGCACAGATACGCAGTATTTT. It encodes CASSPARTPSTDTQYF.

In this sample, this clonotype turned up once. The V and J genes are TRBV6-5 and TRBJ1-2; 7 bases are shared with TRBD1. The V gene end was trimmed by 6 bases and the J gene end by 6 bases; junction bases not matched to a gene: 4. CDR1 MNHEY and CDR2 SVGAGI come from the germline V gene. The CDR3 sequence is 12 residues long. The CDR3 nucleotides read TGTGCCAGCAGGCCGACAGGGAATGGCTACACCTTC. Protein product: CASRPTGNGYTF.

The rearrangement links TRBV20-1 to TRBJ1-3; 8 nucleotides match TRBD1. With 4 bases clipped from V and 8 bases from J, the junction kept 10 bases outside the gene matches. The germline V gene has CDR1 DFQATT and CDR2 SNEGSKA (reference sequence). This CDR3 contains 14 residues. The chain's CDR3 is CSATTVDRADTIYF. CDR3 in DNA: TGCAGTGCTACAACCGTGGACAGGGCGGACACCATATATTTT.

V usage is TRBV7-2 and J usage is TRBJ2-1; 11 nucleotides align to TRBD2. With 4 bases clipped from V and 8 bases from J, the junction kept 4 bases outside the gene matches. The CDR3 has 14 residues. CDR1 SGHTA and CDR2 FQGNSA come from the germline V gene. The CDR3 region is CASSSIAGGDEQFF. CDR3 coding DNA: TGTGCCAGCAGCTCCATAGCGGGGGGGGATGAGCAGTTCTTC. The whole variable domain, filled in from reference TRBV7-2 and TRBJ2-1, reads GAGVSQSPSNKVTEKGKDVELRCDPISGHTALYWYRQSLGQGLEFLIYFQGNSAPDKSGLPSDRFSAERTGGSVSTLTIQRTQQEDSAVYLCASSSIAGGDEQFFGPGTRLTVL.

The chain uses TRBV7-8 and TRBJ2-3, with D possibly matching TRBD1 (5 bases). The V and J ends lost 4 bases and 0 bases respectively, with 11 bases between them. CDR1 is SGHVS, CDR2 FQNEAQ, per germline. This CDR3 is built from 15 residues. This CDR3 is CASSWGRSSTDTQYF. The CDR3 DNA sequence: TGTGCCAGCAGCTGGGGCCGTTCTAGCACAGATACGCAGTATTTT.

The V gene is TRBV2, the J gene TRBJ1-5; the D is unclear. This CDR3 has 14 residues. The germline CDR1 and CDR2 sequences are SNHLY and FYNNEI. Deletions cut 6 bases from V and 2 bases from J, with 11 bases between. The CDR3 coding sequence is TGTGCCAGCAGCGTCCAGGACGGCAATCAGCCCCAGCATTTT. Protein product: CASSVQDGNQPQHF. Together with reference TRBV2 and TRBJ1-5, the CDR3 gives the full variable domain: EPEVTQTPSHQVTQMGQEVILRCVPISNHLYFYWYRQILGQKVEFLVSFYNNEISEKSEIFDDQFSVERPDGSNFTLKIRSTKLEDSAMYFCASSVQDGNQPQHFGDGTRLSIL.